The 22 T cell receptor beta chains reported below all come from one sample, sequenced in a study of Ad26.COV2.S vaccination and SARS-CoV-2 variants (dated by TCRdb to the early 2020s). Sample treatment or condition, as interpreted from the label and publication: some 20 received Ad26.COV2.S at low or high dose, single or two shots; several received placebo; per-sample allocation not given. Repertoires of vaccine and placebo recipients were sequenced from samples collected on day 63 after the first injection. The library was prepared using the immunoSEQ multiplex PCR assay. The clones in this table, taken by TCRdb from immuneACCESS, are in-frame only. Not every clone is retained; where verified, under half of the shortfall comes from an unresolved V gene, and the cause of the rest is unknown. The sample table shows 500,000 or so clones, and approximately 90% are seen once. The ten largest clones take up about 13% of the sample.

The starting material was peripheral blood, obtained in a trial of Ad26.COV2.S vaccine versus placebo. These receptors were obtained from a person aged 18-60 years who received the Ad26.COV2.S COVID-19 vaccine or a placebo.

The chain is built from TRBV15 and TRBJ1-1, with D tentatively TRBD1 (5 bases). The CDR3 consists of 13 residues. The ends were cut back, 0 bases at V and 8 bases at J, with 10 bases in the middle. In germline, CDR1 is LNHNV, CDR2 YYDKDF (reference sequence). The CDR3 bases are TGTGCCACCAGCAGAGATAGACAGTTGGAAGCTTTCTTT. The encoded protein is CATSRDRQLEAFF.

The rearrangement links TRBV7-8 to TRBJ1-1; perhaps TRBD1 as D (5 bases). V dropped 1 base and J dropped 0 bases, with 9 bases sitting between them. The CDR3 runs to 15 residues. Per the germline V gene, CDR1 is SGHVS and CDR2 is FQNEAQ. CDR3 amino acids: CASSLEGAMNTEAFF. In DNA, the CDR3 is TGTGCCAGCAGCTTAGAAGGGGCCATGAACACTGAAGCTTTCTTT.

The CDR3: CASSYSNKRGYEQYF. The CDR3 DNA reads as TGTGCCAGCAGTTACTCGAATAAAAGGGGCTACGAGCAGTACTTC. The rearrangement uses TRBV6-5 and TRBJ2-7, with D maybe TRBD1 (5 bases). Germline lookup yields CDR1 MNHEY and CDR2 SVGAGI. V was clipped by 0 bases and J by 3 bases, with 12 bases between them. The CDR3 sequence is 15 residues long.

The rearrangement joins TRBV6-2 or TRBV6-3 to TRBJ2-1; no clear D. Trimming shortened V by 5 bases and J by 6 bases, and 5 bases separated the two germline ends. Germline values: CDR1 MNHEY, CDR2 SVGEGT. The CDR3 totals 11 residues. CDR3 coding DNA: TGTGCCAGCAGTCTTATCAATGAGCAGTTCTTC. Amino acid sequence: CASSLINEQFF.

The genes are TRBV30 and TRBJ2-7; TRBD1 agrees at 9 bases. The V gene's germline CDR1 is GTSNPN and CDR2 SVGIG (reference sequence). The CDR3 spans 14 residues. V was pared by 2 bases and J by 5 bases, with 7 bases of the junction left unmatched. The CDR3 spells CAWSRGTGLNEQYF. The CDR3 nucleotides read TGTGCCTGGAGTCGTGGGACAGGGCTGAACGAGCAGTACTTC.

Note on this clone: Sequence at one end of the junction differs from germline and may be a read error. This chain connects TRBV28 to TRBJ2-3, with TRBD2 matching 11 bases. Germline CDR1 and CDR2: MDHEN and SYDVKM. This CDR3 has 14 residues. The DNA for the CDR3 is TGTGCCAGCACTTTAGCGGGAGGGGGTGATACGCAGTATTTT. This codes for CASTLAGGGDTQYF.

V usage is TRBV5-1 and J usage is TRBJ1-1; D possibly corresponds to TRBD1 (5 bases). The CDR3 is 14 residues long. V lost 0 bases and J lost 5, with 11 bases in between. Germline V gene data show CDR1 as SGHRS and CDR2 as YFSETQ. The CDR3 loop is CASSLGTQETEAFF. CDR3 DNA sequence: TGCGCCAGCAGCTTGGGGACACAGGAGACTGAAGCTTTCTTT.

This chain joins TRBV19 and TRBJ1-4; D is ambiguous. Deletions cut 5 bases from V and 3 bases from J, with 7 bases between. Looked up from germline, CDR1 is LNHDA and CDR2 is SQIVND (reference sequence). The length of the CDR3 is 13 residues. The CDR3 sequence: CASSPGPNEKLFF. CDR3 DNA: TGTGCCAGTAGTCCCGGACCTAATGAAAAACTGTTTTTT.

The J gene is TRBJ1-1, the V gene TRBV7-9; D remains ambiguous. The CDR3 runs 12 residues. The germline gives CDR1 SEHNR, CDR2 FQNEAQ (reference sequence). V dropped 3 bases and J dropped 7 bases, with 9 bases sitting between them. This CDR3 is CASSFSIDEAFF. DNA for the CDR3: TGTGCCAGCAGCTTTTCTATCGATGAAGCTTTCTTT.

This clone has only one observation. The chain uses TRBV7-2 and TRBJ1-4, with a tentative D call TRBD1 (6 bases). The CDR3 loop spans 14 amino acids. The V end lost 5 bases, the J end lost 7 bases, and 14 bases lay between the germline ends. Germline lookup yields CDR1 SGHTA and CDR2 FQGNSA. CDR3 loop: CASSLLGGSEKLFF. The DNA for the CDR3 is TGTGCCAGCAGCCTCTTAGGGGGATCTGAAAAACTGTTTTTT.

This chain uses TRBV5-1 with TRBJ2-7; tentative D call: TRBD2 (6 bases). The V and J ends lost 3 bases and 4 bases respectively, with 17 bases between them. Germline CDR1 is SGHRS and CDR2 is YFSETQ. This CDR3 region has 15 residues. Here the CDR3 DNA reads TGCGCCAGCAGCTCAATACGGGACTTCAAATACGAGCAGTACTTC. Its protein product is CASSSIRDFKYEQYF.

The chain uses TRBV11-2 and TRBJ2-7; D is unresolved. The V gene's germline CDR1 is SGHAT and CDR2 FQNNGV. The V end was cut by 3 bases, the J end by 4 bases, with 4 bases between. The CDR3 has 11 amino acids. This CDR3 is CASSFLYEQYF. The CDR3 bases are TGTGCCAGCAGCTTCTTATACGAGCAGTACTTC.

The rearrangement links TRBV19 to TRBJ1-1, with 8 bases matching TRBD1. The germline CDR1 and CDR2 sequences are LNHDA and SQIVND (reference sequence). J lost 3 bases, V lost 4 bases, and 10 bases had no gene match. The CDR3 covers 16 residues. The CDR3 bases are TGTGCCAGTAGTACCCTCTCAGGGGGCCGAGACACTGAAGCTTTCTTT. Translating gives CASSTLSGGRDTEAFF. The variable domain in full, with the rest retrieved from reference TRBV19 and TRBJ1-1, is DGGITQSPKYLFRKEGQNVTLSCEQNLNHDAMYWYRQDPGQGLRLIYYSQIVNDFQKGDIAEGYSVSREKKESFPLTVTSAQKNPTAFYLCASSTLSGGRDTEAFFGQGTRLTVV.

This sequence joins TRBV28 and TRBJ2-5; tentatively, D is TRBD1 or TRBD2 (6 bases each). The CDR3 runs 16 residues. The germline CDR1 and CDR2 sequences are MDHEN and SYDVKM. V was trimmed by 10 bases and J by 4 bases, leaving 25 bases between them. As DNA, the CDR3 is TGTGCCACCGAGGGGGAGGACGGTAGAGTTCCAGAGACCCAGTACTTC. Protein sequence: CATEGEDGRVPETQYF.

The gene calls are TRBV28 and TRBJ2-3, with 13 bases aligning to TRBD2. CDR3 length: 21 amino acids. From germline, CDR1 is MDHEN and CDR2 SYDVKM. The trim removed 7 bases at V and 2 bases at J, leaving 21 bases unmatched. For the CDR3, the DNA is TGTGCCAGCAACCACTTCCCGGGACTAGCGGGAAACCCTACGAACACAGATACGCAGTATTTT. This encodes CASNHFPGLAGNPTNTDTQYF.

This clone is a singleton in its sample. The V call is TRBV19, the J call TRBJ2-3, with D tentatively TRBD2 (6 bases). Per germline, CDR1 LNHDA and CDR2 SQIVND (reference sequence). V lost 5 bases and J lost 2, with 14 bases in between. The length of the CDR3 is 15 residues. The CDR3 region has the DNA TGTGCCAGTAGTCCAAGGGACTCTTACACAGATACGCAGTATTTT. Encoded protein: CASSPRDSYTDTQYF. Supplemented by reference TRBV19 and TRBJ2-3, the full variable domain reads DGGITQSPKYLFRKEGQNVTLSCEQNLNHDAMYWYRQDPGQGLRLIYYSQIVNDFQKGDIAEGYSVSREKKESFPLTVTSAQKNPTAFYLCASSPRDSYTDTQYFGPGTRLTVL.

The J gene is TRBJ1-2, the V gene TRBV4-3; TRBD1 matches at 8 bases. This CDR3 spans 15 amino acids. Germline-derived CDR1 and CDR2 are LGHNA and YSLEER. The V and J ends lost 2 bases and 5 bases, in that order; junction bases with no gene match: 7. As DNA, the CDR3 is TGCGCCAGCAGCCAAAAGGACAGGGATGGGTATGGCTACACCTTC. This translates into CASSQKDRDGYGYTF.

This chain uses TRBV28 with TRBJ1-2; D possibly corresponds to TRBD1 (6 bases). The CDR3 is made up of 13 amino acids. V lost 7 bases to trimming and J lost 0 bases, with 9 bases between them. Germline V gene sequence: CDR1 MDHEN, CDR2 SYDVKM. CDR3: CASTSGANYGYTF. The CDR3 DNA reads TGTGCCAGCACCTCAGGGGCTAACTATGGCTACACCTTC.

The chain couples TRBV6-1 to TRBJ2-7; D unclear. There are 14 residues in the CDR3. CDR1 and CDR2 from the germline V gene are MNHNS and SASEGT. The V gene lost 0 bases and the J gene lost 7 bases, with 13 bases spanning the gap. The CDR3 reads CASSEATDPREQYF. The CDR3 coding sequence is TGTGCCAGCAGTGAAGCAACAGATCCTAGGGAGCAGTACTTC.

The rearrangement joins TRBV9 to TRBJ1-2, with D maybe TRBD1 (6 bases). Germline V gene sequence: CDR1 SGDLS, CDR2 YYNGEE. The CDR3 extends over 13 amino acids. Trimming removed 0 bases at V and 14 bases at J, with 17 bases between. CDR3 region: CASSVVGGAATTF. The CDR3 region has the DNA TGTGCCAGCAGCGTAGTAGGGGGGGCCGCAACGACCTTC.

This clone has only a few counts. The rearrangement links TRBV10-3 to TRBJ2-3, with D possibly called TRBD1 or TRBD2 (7 bases each). V lost 10 bases, J lost 4 bases, and 12 bases lay in between. CDR3 length: 12 residues. Per the germline V gene, CDR1 is ENHRY and CDR2 is SYGVKD. The CDR3 sequence is CANRGGADTQYF. The CDR3 DNA is TGTGCCAACAGGGGAGGGGCAGATACGCAGTATTTT.

The J gene is TRBJ2-2, the V gene TRBV2, with 11 bases identical to TRBD1. The germline gives CDR1 SNHLY, CDR2 FYNNEI. V was pared by 6 bases and J by 5 bases, with 5 bases of the junction left unmatched. The CDR3 runs to 15 residues. CDR3 sequence (DNA): TGTGCCAGCAGACCCGGACAGGGGGCTACCGGGGAGCTGTTTTTT. This translates into CASRPGQGATGELFF. Full variable domain (rest looked up from reference TRBV2 and TRBJ2-2): EPEVTQTPSHQVTQMGQEVILRCVPISNHLYFYWYRQILGQKVEFLVSFYNNEISEKSEIFDDQFSVERPDGSNFTLKIRSTKLEDSAMYFCASRPGQGATGELFFGEGSRLTVL.